The T cell receptor beta chain described here comes from a study of T-cell reconstitution after alpha-beta-depleted transplantation in children. Study-level results: Among T cells one year after transplant, newly produced cells accounted for most counts and diversity. Some patients' high day-60 TCRbeta diversity was traced to surviving recipient T cells and thymic progenitors. Approximately two months post-transplant, alpha-beta T cells reportedly originated from several hundred expanded graft clones.

This clonotype was detected ten times or more. The target antigen is unknown. Unique molecular identifiers were incorporated into the prepared TCRbeta library. TCRdb recomputed calls from the PCR reads with MiXCR, one row per CDR3 protein. Seen here are around 240,000 distinct CDR3 sequences, approximately 8% observed once, and the top ten hold just under 6.5%. Trimming took off 10 bases at V and 2 bases at J, with 12 bases between the two ends. The CDR3 sequence is 12 residues long. Germline CDR1 MNHEY, CDR2 SVGEGT. J is TRBJ2-7 and V is TRBV6-2 or TRBV6-3, with D maybe TRBD1 (6 bases). The sequence came from a male patient between 5 and 17 years old who had a stem cell transplant for acute lymphoblastic leukemia, so the T cells may come from the graft donor. This specimen consisted of PBMCs, mostly from graft donor cells, obtained 180 days after TCRalphabeta/CD19-depleted stem cell transplant. DNA for the CDR3: TGTGCCACCGGGACACACGCCTACGAGCAGTACTTC. Translation gives CATGTHAYEQYF.